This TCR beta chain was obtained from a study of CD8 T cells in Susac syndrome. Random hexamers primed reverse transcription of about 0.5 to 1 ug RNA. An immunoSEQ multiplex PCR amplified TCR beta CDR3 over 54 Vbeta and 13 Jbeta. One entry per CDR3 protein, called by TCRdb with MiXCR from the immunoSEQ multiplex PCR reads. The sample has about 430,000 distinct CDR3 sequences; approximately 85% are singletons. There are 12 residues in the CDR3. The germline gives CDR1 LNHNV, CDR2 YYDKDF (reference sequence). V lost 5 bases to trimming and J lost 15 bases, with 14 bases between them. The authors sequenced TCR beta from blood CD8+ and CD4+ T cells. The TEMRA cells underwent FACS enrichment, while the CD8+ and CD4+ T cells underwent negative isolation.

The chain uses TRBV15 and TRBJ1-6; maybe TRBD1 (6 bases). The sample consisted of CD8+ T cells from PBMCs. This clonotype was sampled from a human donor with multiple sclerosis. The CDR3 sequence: CATSSTGHLLHF. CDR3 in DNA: TGTGCCACCAGCTCGACGGGACACCTCCTCCACTTT.